The entry that follows covers one T cell receptor (beta chain) sequence. Its matching antigen is unknown. Germline V gene lookup returns CDR1 DFQATT and CDR2 SNEGSKA (reference sequence). The CDR3 spans 15 residues. V lost 6 bases to trimming and J lost 0 bases, with 15 bases between them. The sample is drawn from a study of blood T cells in healthy people across ages. Study-wide background: About one barcoded beta molecule per two T cells was the capture yield of template switching. Findings and caveats of the study: Strong correlation was found linking TCR beta diversity to naive T cell percentage. Roughly linear age-related decline in beta diversity appeared, significant by age 40.

Through a sample-barcoded 5' primer and a J-beta primer mix, a second PCR was run for roughly 7 to 11 cycles. All cDNA molecules were each tagged by a template-switch adaptor with 12 random nucleotides. Using its own MiXCR run on the 5' RACE reads, TCRdb lists one record per CDR3 protein. Of about 1.8 million distinct CDR3 sequences detected, roughly 52% appear once; the ten largest clones hold roughly 2%. The chain carries TRBV20-1 and TRBJ1-5; no reliable D call. The receptor was derived from a woman in her thirties or forties in good health. The sequenced material came from blood. CDR3 sequence: CSAKPQPHSNQPQHF. In nucleotides, the CDR3 is TGCAGTGCCAAGCCCCAGCCACATAGCAATCAGCCCCAGCATTTT.